These T cell receptor beta chains were read from a single sample in a study of early T cells in non-severe SARS-CoV-2 infection. TCRdb reprocessed the 5' RACE reads via MiXCR and lists one record per CDR3 protein. Among 85,000 to 100,000 distinct CDR3 sequences, about 11% were seen once, and the ten largest hold 4.5% to 5.5%. Sequencing was carried out using whole blood. These receptors originate from an adult who was a healthcare worker with PCR-confirmed SARS-CoV-2 infection or an uninfected control (not recorded which). The CDR3 runs from the conserved cysteine through the conserved F or W. The order of the fields is CDR3 protein, CDR3 DNA, V gene, J gene, clone size, D gene. The D gene is left open where the match is weak. Clone size is given for some rows only: seen once, a few or many times, or a class if the clone is expanded.

cdr3_aa: CASSFMRTRLLDNEQFF
cdr3_nt: TGTGCCAGCAGTTTTATGAGGACTAGGCTTTTGGACAATGAGCAGTTCTTC
v_call: TRBV28
j_call: TRBJ2-1
clone_size: few
d_call: TRBD2

cdr3_aa: CASSHSGPGSGNTIYF
cdr3_nt: TGTGCCAGCAGCCATTCGGGACCGGGCTCTGGAAACACCATATATTTT
v_call: TRBV3-1
j_call: TRBJ1-3
clone_size: many
d_call: .

cdr3_aa: CASSPPGRVNYGYTF
cdr3_nt: TGTGCCAGCAGCCCCCCGGGCAGGGTGAACTATGGCTACACCTTC
v_call: TRBV7-9
j_call: TRBJ1-2
clone_size: once
d_call: .

cdr3_aa: CASSPDRTSTYEQYF
cdr3_nt: TGTGCCAGCTCACCGGACAGGACATCCACCTACGAGCAGTACTTC
v_call: TRBV18
j_call: TRBJ2-7
clone_size: many
d_call: TRBD1

cdr3_aa: CASSPEAASPIVSNQPQHF
cdr3_nt: TGTGCCAGCTCCCCCGAGGCAGCCTCCCCGATAGTTAGCAATCAGCCCCAGCATTTT
v_call: TRBV18
j_call: TRBJ1-5
clone_size: few
d_call: .

cdr3_aa: CSVNRVASGELFF
cdr3_nt: TGCAGTGTTAACAGGGTGGCCAGCGGGGAGCTGTTTTTT
v_call: TRBV20-1
j_call: TRBJ2-2
clone_size: few
d_call: .

cdr3_aa: CASSYSRPREDEQFF
cdr3_nt: TGTGCCAGCAGTTACTCTCGTCCCCGGGAGGATGAGCAGTTCTTC
v_call: TRBV6-5
j_call: TRBJ2-1
clone_size: few
d_call: TRBD2

cdr3_aa: CASSQDSGRSYEQYF
cdr3_nt: TGTGCCAGCAGTCAGGATAGCGGGAGGAGCTACGAGCAGTACTTC
v_call: TRBV27
j_call: TRBJ2-7
clone_size: .
d_call: TRBD2

cdr3_aa: CSVWGGPPNYGYTF
cdr3_nt: TGCAGCGTTTGGGGGGGGCCACCTAACTATGGCTACACCTTC
v_call: TRBV29-1
j_call: TRBJ1-2
clone_size: .
d_call: .

cdr3_aa: CASSFPGTGLLTEAFF
cdr3_nt: TGTGCCAGCAGTTTCCCCGGGACAGGGTTACTCACTGAAGCTTTCTTT
v_call: TRBV28
j_call: TRBJ1-1
clone_size: few
d_call: TRBD1

cdr3_aa: CASSPPAAGSNYGYTF
cdr3_nt: TGTGCCAGCTCACCCCCCGCGGCAGGGTCCAACTATGGCTACACCTTC
v_call: TRBV18
j_call: TRBJ1-2
clone_size: .
d_call: .

cdr3_aa: CASSLPDRVYEQYF
cdr3_nt: TGTGCCAGCAGCTTGCCTGATCGGGTCTACGAGCAGTACTTC
v_call: TRBV7-2
j_call: TRBJ2-7
clone_size: .
d_call: .

cdr3_aa: CASSFGPKGTEAFF
cdr3_nt: TGTGCCAGCAGCTTTGGCCCGAAAGGGACTGAAGCTTTCTTT
v_call: TRBV11-1
j_call: TRBJ1-1
clone_size: few
d_call: .

cdr3_aa: CASSDRRAHQPQHF
cdr3_nt: TGTGCCAGCAGTGACCGAAGGGCGCATCAGCCCCAGCATTTT
v_call: TRBV25-1
j_call: TRBJ1-5
clone_size: many
d_call: .

cdr3_aa: CASSDSKFGYTF
cdr3_nt: TGTGCCAGCAGTGACAGTAAATTTGGCTACACCTTC
v_call: TRBV2
j_call: TRBJ1-2
clone_size: .
d_call: .

cdr3_aa: CASSSPGGATNEKLFF
cdr3_nt: TGTGCCAGCAGTTCCCCGGGGGGGGCAACTAATGAAAAACTGTTTTTT
v_call: TRBV28
j_call: TRBJ1-4
clone_size: many
d_call: .

cdr3_aa: CASSFSGKNYGYTF
cdr3_nt: TGTGCCAGCAGCTTTTCAGGGAAAAACTATGGCTACACCTTC
v_call: TRBV5-5
j_call: TRBJ1-2
clone_size: few
d_call: .

cdr3_aa: CASSFNSGDEKLFF
cdr3_nt: TGTGCCAGCAGCTTTAACTCAGGGGATGAAAAACTGTTTTTT
v_call: TRBV11-2
j_call: TRBJ1-4
clone_size: .
d_call: .

cdr3_aa: CSAWSRPPGTDTQYF
cdr3_nt: TGCAGTGCCTGGTCCAGGCCCCCCGGGACAGATACGCAGTATTTT
v_call: TRBV20-1
j_call: TRBJ2-3
clone_size: few
d_call: .

cdr3_aa: CATSLTGEREKLFF
cdr3_nt: TGTGCCACCTCCCTGACAGGGGAGAGGGAAAAACTGTTTTTT
v_call: TRBV12-3/TRBV12-4
j_call: TRBJ1-4
clone_size: many
d_call: TRBD1

cdr3_aa: CASSQVLQNMNTEAFF
cdr3_nt: TGCGCCAGCAGCCAAGTTTTGCAGAACATGAACACTGAAGCTTTCTTT
v_call: TRBV4-1
j_call: TRBJ1-1
clone_size: few
d_call: .

cdr3_aa: CASSTRQGLIPPLHF
cdr3_nt: TGTGCCAGCAGTACCCGACAGGGACTAATTCCACCCCTCCACTTT
v_call: TRBV28
j_call: TRBJ1-6
clone_size: few
d_call: TRBD1

cdr3_aa: CASSQERGKGTEAFF
cdr3_nt: TGTGCCAGCAGCCAAGAAAGGGGAAAGGGCACTGAAGCTTTCTTT
v_call: TRBV3-1
j_call: TRBJ1-1
clone_size: few
d_call: .

cdr3_aa: CASSRVASGRNNEQFF
cdr3_nt: TGTGCCAGCAGCCGGGTTGCTAGCGGGAGGAACAATGAGCAGTTCTTC
v_call: TRBV3-1
j_call: TRBJ2-1
clone_size: .
d_call: TRBD2

cdr3_aa: CASSQAGTGQYSNQPQHF
cdr3_nt: TGCGCCAGCAGCCAAGCCGGGACAGGGCAATATAGCAATCAGCCCCAGCATTTT
v_call: TRBV4-1
j_call: TRBJ1-5
clone_size: few
d_call: TRBD1

cdr3_aa: CASSPIWNSYEQYF
cdr3_nt: TGTGCCAGCAGCCCTATATGGAACTCCTACGAGCAGTACTTC
v_call: TRBV7-8
j_call: TRBJ2-7
clone_size: once
d_call: .

cdr3_aa: CASWDRLNGYTF
cdr3_nt: TGCGCCAGCTGGGACAGGCTGAATGGCTACACCTTC
v_call: TRBV5-1
j_call: TRBJ1-2
clone_size: .
d_call: TRBD1

cdr3_aa: CASSVGGGPTYTDTQYF
cdr3_nt: TGTGCCAGCAGCGTAGGAGGGGGCCCCACGTACACAGATACGCAGTATTTT
v_call: TRBV9
j_call: TRBJ2-3
clone_size: many
d_call: TRBD1

cdr3_aa: CASRGLDRGETQYF
cdr3_nt: TGTGCCAGCAGAGGCCTCGACAGGGGGGAGACCCAGTACTTC
v_call: TRBV27
j_call: TRBJ2-5
clone_size: .
d_call: TRBD1

cdr3_aa: CALQGFGNTEAFF
cdr3_nt: TGTGCCTTACAGGGTTTCGGAAACACTGAAGCTTTCTTT
v_call: TRBV6-6
j_call: TRBJ1-1
clone_size: many
d_call: .

cdr3_aa: CSARDPSNRGNYEQYF
cdr3_nt: TGCAGTGCTAGAGATCCGAGTAACAGGGGCAATTACGAGCAGTACTTC
v_call: TRBV20-1
j_call: TRBJ2-7
clone_size: few
d_call: TRBD1

cdr3_aa: CSARPPGLAGAFSTGELFF
cdr3_nt: TGCAGTGCTAGACCACCGGGACTAGCGGGAGCGTTCAGCACCGGGGAGCTGTTTTTT
v_call: TRBV20-1
j_call: TRBJ2-2
clone_size: .
d_call: TRBD2

cdr3_aa: CASSLAVGGYEQYF
cdr3_nt: TGTGCCAGCAGCTTAGCCGTAGGGGGCTACGAGCAGTACTTC
v_call: TRBV7-2
j_call: TRBJ2-7
clone_size: many
d_call: .

cdr3_aa: CASRKIDGYTF
cdr3_nt: TGTGCCAGCAGGAAGATAGATGGCTACACCTTC
v_call: TRBV2
j_call: TRBJ1-2
clone_size: .
d_call: .

cdr3_aa: CASSVGGTDTQYF
cdr3_nt: TGTGCCAGCAGCGTAGGAGGTACAGATACGCAGTATTTT
v_call: TRBV9
j_call: TRBJ2-3
clone_size: many
d_call: .

cdr3_aa: CSVVDYEQYF
cdr3_nt: TGCAGCGTCGTGGACTACGAGCAGTACTTC
v_call: TRBV29-1
j_call: TRBJ2-7
clone_size: .
d_call: .

cdr3_aa: CASSLVRTQYF
cdr3_nt: TGTGCCAGCAGCTTAGTCAGGACCCAGTACTTC
v_call: TRBV11-1
j_call: TRBJ2-5
clone_size: few
d_call: .

cdr3_aa: CASAGGGRGRVGELFF
cdr3_nt: TGCGCCAGCGCCGGGGGAGGCAGGGGGCGCGTCGGGGAGCTGTTTTTT
v_call: TRBV4-1
j_call: TRBJ2-2
clone_size: .
d_call: TRBD1

cdr3_aa: CASSPHRDTYEQYF
cdr3_nt: TGTGCCAGCAGCCCTCACAGGGACACCTACGAGCAGTACTTC
v_call: TRBV7-9
j_call: TRBJ2-7
clone_size: few
d_call: .

cdr3_aa: CASGTPTTGTQYF
cdr3_nt: TGTGCCAGCGGCACTCCGACGACAGGGACGCAGTATTTT
v_call: TRBV12-3/TRBV12-4
j_call: TRBJ2-3
clone_size: .
d_call: TRBD1

cdr3_aa: CASSELTYTF
cdr3_nt: TGTGCCAGCAGTGAGTTGACCTACACCTTC
v_call: TRBV2
j_call: TRBJ1-2
clone_size: many
d_call: .

cdr3_aa: CASLYSGANVLTF
cdr3_nt: TGTGCTAGTCTGTACTCTGGGGCCAACGTCCTGACTTTC
v_call: TRBV12-5
j_call: TRBJ2-6
clone_size: .
d_call: .

cdr3_aa: CASSETGSHEQYF
cdr3_nt: TGTGCCAGCAGCGAGACAGGGTCTCACGAGCAGTACTTC
v_call: TRBV9
j_call: TRBJ2-7
clone_size: few
d_call: TRBD1

cdr3_aa: CASSPPLDGISGYTF
cdr3_nt: TGTGCCAGCAGTCCCCCTTTGGACGGGATCAGCGGCTACACCTTC
v_call: TRBV6-2/TRBV6-3
j_call: TRBJ1-2
clone_size: .
d_call: .

cdr3_aa: CASSRPGGSYEQYF
cdr3_nt: TGTGCCAGCAGTCGACCAGGGGGGTCCTACGAGCAGTACTTC
v_call: TRBV28
j_call: TRBJ2-7
clone_size: few
d_call: .

cdr3_aa: CASSWRGEFWTANEAYNEQFF
cdr3_nt: TGTGCCAGCAGTTGGAGAGGTGAGTTCTGGACTGCTAATGAGGCCTACAATGAGCAGTTCTTC
v_call: TRBV6-2/TRBV6-3
j_call: TRBJ2-1
clone_size: many
d_call: .

cdr3_aa: CASLLAGGRSYNEQFF
cdr3_nt: TGTGCCAGCCTATTAGCGGGAGGGAGGTCCTACAATGAGCAGTTCTTC
v_call: TRBV7-2
j_call: TRBJ2-1
clone_size: few
d_call: TRBD2

cdr3_aa: CASSAGQGGYGYTF
cdr3_nt: TGTGCCAGCAGTGCTGGACAGGGAGGTTATGGCTACACCTTC
v_call: TRBV2
j_call: TRBJ1-2
clone_size: .
d_call: TRBD1

cdr3_aa: CASSLSPTGDTDTQYF
cdr3_nt: TGTGCCAGCAGCCTTTCTCCTACAGGAGACACAGATACGCAGTATTTT
v_call: TRBV12-3/TRBV12-4
j_call: TRBJ2-3
clone_size: .
d_call: .

cdr3_aa: CASSPNPGTAQETQYF
cdr3_nt: TGTGCCAGCAGTCCGAATCCCGGGACAGCCCAAGAGACCCAGTACTTC
v_call: TRBV27
j_call: TRBJ2-5
clone_size: .
d_call: TRBD1

cdr3_aa: CASSQGPSWTGERGSNQPQHF
cdr3_nt: TGTGCCAGCAGCCAAGGCCCCTCATGGACAGGAGAGAGGGGGAGTAATCAGCCCCAGCATTTT
v_call: TRBV3-1
j_call: TRBJ1-5
clone_size: many
d_call: TRBD1

cdr3_aa: CASSHGRLVLNEQFF
cdr3_nt: TGCGCCAGCAGCCACGGACGTTTGGTCCTCAATGAGCAGTTCTTC
v_call: TRBV5-1
j_call: TRBJ2-1
clone_size: few
d_call: .

cdr3_aa: CASSRDRESTIYF
cdr3_nt: TGTGCCAGCAGTCGGGACAGGGAAAGCACCATATATTTT
v_call: TRBV28
j_call: TRBJ1-3
clone_size: few
d_call: TRBD1

cdr3_aa: CASSLTGTGSSYGYTF
cdr3_nt: TGCGCCAGCAGCCTAACCGGGACAGGGTCAAGCTATGGCTACACCTTC
v_call: TRBV5-1
j_call: TRBJ1-2
clone_size: once
d_call: TRBD1